This TCR beta chain appears in the sequencing data of a study of identical twins (dated by TCRdb to about 2016). About the investigation overall: To test whether fetal clonotypes persist, this study deep-sequenced TCR alpha and beta repertoires from monozygotic twins, from unrelated adults of various ages, and from cord blood. To rule out contamination, replicate twin experiments were performed at different times with different library preparation protocols.

With regard to this clonotype: Its antigen is currently not known. No much larger clone is present one base from it, and per-base qualities are unavailable.

Libraries were prepared through 5' RACE. Reads for this sample came from an Illumina HiSeq 2000. A universal primer binding site was introduced by template switching, and a unique molecular identifier was present in the final cDNA, enabling accurate counting of TCR cDNA molecules. Specific primers in the conserved constant-segment region were used to synthesize first-strand cDNA for the TCR alpha and beta chains. To control for contamination, each cDNA library was double barcoded with a SMART-Mk sample barcode plus Illumina barcodes. TruSeq adapter sequences, together with Illumina sample barcodes, were added in two successive PCR steps. The TCR alpha and beta cDNA libraries were sequenced on the Illumina HiSeq platform using custom primers. As for the authors' bioinformatics: MiGEC was used to process raw reads and extract unique molecular identifiers, and MiXCR was used to find CDR3 positions. Recombination models were inferred per individual with the repgenHMM and IGoR tools using an EM algorithm. Shared clonotype analysis was performed with the tcR package in R, normalizing sharing by the product of cloneset sizes. To study raw recombination without the effects of thymic and clonal selection, out-of-frame nonproductive sequences were analyzed. TCRdb's own reprocessing of the public reads used fastp at Q25 and MiXCR and kept productive beta chains. Under each unique CDR3 protein, matching rows form one entry showing the most common genes and DNA. TCRdb's processing, not the study's, gives the V and J calls here. Recorded for this sample are 1.5 million to 2 million distinct CDR3 sequences; about 31% of them occurred a single time. Roughly 0.3% of the sample rests with the top ten.

Every donor in the study was a healthy Caucasian. Broader findings and caveats from the paper: In beta out-of-frame sequences, excess twin sharing was weaker, because having fewer shared sequences lowered the signal-to-noise ratio. Fewer insertions were carried by abundant cord blood beta clonotypes, a similar but weaker trend appeared in young adult naive repertoires, and no such trend appeared in memory repertoires. Compared with coincidental sharing between unrelated individuals, out-of-frame TCR alpha sequences shared between twins had an excess of sequences with low generation probability. Invariant T cells such as MAIT and iNKT could partly confound zero-insertion analyses, although diverse VJ usage argued against such confounding for most clonotypes. In monozygotic twins, out-of-frame TCR alpha sharing was systematically underestimated by recombination models, although the models agreed with sharing between unrelated individuals. Because the same donors could not be followed over many years, the conclusions depended on cross-sectional statistical analysis.

Per the germline V gene, SGHAT is the CDR1 and FQNNGV is the CDR2. Germline trimming: 2 bases from V, 0 bases from J; junction bases outside gene matches: 2. From cysteine to phenylalanine, the CDR3 is 15 amino acids long. Only CDR3 DNA is held: 45 bases, read in frame from base 1. Sequenced input: cord blood. The sequence was obtained from a newborn girl in good health. Recombination connected TRBV11-2 to TRBJ1-2, and 8 junction bases match TRBD1. The CDR3 protein is CASSLPDRANYGYTF. The DNA sequence follows: TGTGCCAGCAGCTTACCGGACAGGGCTAACTATGGCTACACCTTC.